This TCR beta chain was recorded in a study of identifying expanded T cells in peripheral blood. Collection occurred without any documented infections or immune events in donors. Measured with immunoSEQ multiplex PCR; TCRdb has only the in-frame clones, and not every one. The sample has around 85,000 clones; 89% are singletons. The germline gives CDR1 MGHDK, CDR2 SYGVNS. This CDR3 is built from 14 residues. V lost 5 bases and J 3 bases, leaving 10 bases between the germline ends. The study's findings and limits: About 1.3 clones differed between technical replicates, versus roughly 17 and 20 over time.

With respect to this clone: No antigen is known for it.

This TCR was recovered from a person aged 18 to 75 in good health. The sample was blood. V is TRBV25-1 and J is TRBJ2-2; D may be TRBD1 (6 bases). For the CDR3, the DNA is TGTGCCAGCAGTCCCCGACAGGACACCGGGGAGCTGTTTTTT. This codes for CASSPRQDTGELFF.